Below are 23 T cell receptor beta chains sequenced from a single sample in a study of cytomegalovirus exposure and HLA in healthy donors. The study ran its PCR with 60 Vbeta and 13 Jbeta primers. Clones were sequenced by immunoSEQ multiplex PCR, and TCRdb holds only the in-frame ones, with some missing. The sample shows about 270,000 clones, around 66% of them seen only once. Source material: PBMCs. The receptors here all came from a female donor in good health and CMV-seronegative.

The chain combines TRBV25-1 with TRBJ2-1, with D maybe TRBD2 (6 bases). Between the trimmed V and J ends, which lost 4 bases and 4 bases, there was a span of 14 bases. The germline V gene encodes CDR1 MGHDK and CDR2 SYGVNS. This CDR3 contains 15 residues. CDR3 DNA sequence: TGTGCCAGCAGTGCATTTGCGGGAACGTACAATGAGCAGTTCTTC. Translation: CASSAFAGTYNEQFF.

The chain joins TRBV5-1 to TRBJ1-3; the D gene is possibly TRBD1 (6 bases). This CDR3 is 15 amino acids long. CDR1 is SGHRS, CDR2 YFSETQ, per germline. V lost 3 bases to trimming and J lost 4 bases, with 14 bases between them. The CDR3, as DNA: TGCGCCAGCAGCTCGCGCGGGGGCTCCGGAAACACCATATATTTT. Its translation: CASSSRGGSGNTIYF.

This chain uses TRBV28 with TRBJ2-1, with a possible D match to TRBD1 (5 bases). This CDR3 region has 15 residues. The germline CDR1 and CDR2 sequences are MDHEN and SYDVKM. Trimming pared 7 bases from V and 6 bases from J, leaving 19 bases between. The CDR3 sequence is CASKNRFKGGNEQFF. CDR3 nucleotide sequence: TGTGCCAGCAAAAACAGGTTCAAAGGTGGCAATGAGCAGTTCTTC.

The chain carries TRBV5-1 and TRBJ1-1; 7 nucleotides match TRBD1. Germline CDR1 SGHRS, CDR2 YFSETQ. The CDR3 is 14 amino acids. V was clipped by 4 bases and J by 0 bases; unmatched bases: 3. The CDR3 region is CASSPDRVNTEAFF. The CDR3 coding sequence is TGCGCCAGCAGCCCCGACAGGGTGAACACTGAAGCTTTCTTT.

The chain is built from TRBV7-9 and TRBJ2-5; 7 bases match TRBD1. Germline V gene lookup returns CDR1 SEHNR and CDR2 FQNEAQ (reference sequence). The CDR3 consists of 17 residues. Trimming cost V 10 bases and J 1 base; bases outside gene matches: 18. CDR3 protein: CATHRSRTGASQETQYF. In DNA, the CDR3 is TGTGCCACCCACCGATCGAGGACAGGAGCTAGCCAAGAGACCCAGTACTTC. Full variable domain (remainder filled in from reference TRBV7-9 and TRBJ2-5): DTGVSQNPRHKITKRGQNVTFRCDPISEHNRLYWYRQTLGQGPEFLTYFQNEAQLEKSRLLSDRFSAERPKGSFSTLEIQRTEQGDSAMYLCATHRSRTGASQETQYFGPGTRLLVL.

The gene calls are TRBV6-5 and TRBJ1-1, with 9 bases fitting TRBD1. The CDR3 spans 14 residues. The germline gives CDR1 MNHEY, CDR2 SVGAGI. The V gene end was trimmed by 6 bases and the J gene end by 6 bases; junction bases not matched to a gene: 8. CDR3 loop: CASRFQQGAAEAFF. The CDR3, as DNA: TGTGCCAGCAGATTCCAACAGGGGGCTGCTGAAGCTTTCTTT.

The chain combines TRBV5-1 with TRBJ2-2, with TRBD2 matching 11 bases. The CDR3 is 18 residues long. J lost 0 bases, V lost 3 bases, and 7 bases had no gene match. From germline, CDR1 is SGHRS and CDR2 YFSETQ. The CDR3 loop is CASSYRLAGFANTGELFF. The CDR3 nucleotides read TGCGCCAGCAGCTATCGACTAGCGGGATTCGCGAACACCGGGGAGCTGTTTTTT.

This clone was counted a single time. The V gene is TRBV7-9, the J gene TRBJ1-1, with a tentative D call TRBD1 (5 bases). Between the trimmed V and J ends, which lost 9 bases and 5 bases, there was a span of 13 bases. This CDR3 is built from 12 residues. Per germline, CDR1 SEHNR and CDR2 FQNEAQ (reference sequence). The CDR3 coding sequence is TGTGCCAGTGGGCCGGGGGGGACTGAAGCTTTCTTT. This codes for CASGPGGTEAFF.

This sequence joins TRBV30 and TRBJ1-1; perhaps TRBD1 as D (5 bases). Trimming took off 4 bases at V and 5 bases at J, with 14 bases between the two ends. This CDR3 spans 13 amino acids. CDR1 is GTSNPN and CDR2 is SVGIG in the germline V gene (reference sequence). The CDR3, as DNA: TGTGCCTGGACCCGGGGGGGGAGGACTGAAGCTTTCTTT. It codes for CAWTRGGRTEAFF.

On this clone: At one end, the junction sequence differs from germline, possibly due to a read error. This chain joins TRBV6-6 and TRBJ2-7; 7 bases agree with TRBD2. The CDR3 has 15 amino acids. Germline V CDR1 and CDR2: MNHNY, SVGAGI (reference sequence). For the CDR3, the DNA is TGTGCCGGCAGCGTGGCGGCGGGACTAAACTACGAGCAGTACTTC. This translates into CAGSVAAGLNYEQYF.

This clone was counted only a few times. This chain uses TRBV7-6 with TRBJ2-7; 7 nucleotides align to TRBD2. CDR3 size: 15 residues. J lost 3 bases, V lost 1 base, and 6 bases had no gene match. Germline CDR1 SGHVS, CDR2 FNYEAQ. DNA of the CDR3: TGTGCCAGCAGCTTAGGTCCTAGCGGAGGCTACGAGCAGTACTTC. Translation: CASSLGPSGGYEQYF.

This clone has a single count. This sequence joins TRBV4-1 and TRBJ2-2, with 12 positions matching TRBD1. The junction had 10 bases not matched to a gene; V was cut back by 4 bases and J by 7 bases. The germline V gene encodes CDR1 MGHRA and CDR2 YSYEKL. This CDR3 is built from 17 residues. The DNA of the CDR3 is TGCGCCAGCAGCCCGAGCCTAGGGACAGGGGGCGGCGGGGAGCTGTTTTTT. Encoded protein: CASSPSLGTGGGGELFF.

This chain links TRBV19 with TRBJ2-3; tentative D call: TRBD1 (5 bases). The germline gives CDR1 LNHDA, CDR2 SQIVND (reference sequence). V was shortened by 3 bases and J by 6 bases, with 13 bases between the two germline ends. CDR3 length equals 14 residues. This chain's CDR3 is CASSIMTALDTQYF. The CDR3 DNA reads as TGTGCCAGTAGTATTATGACAGCCTTGGATACGCAGTATTTT.

The chain carries TRBV30 and TRBJ2-1, with 7 bases matching TRBD1. V was clipped by 2 bases and J by 4 bases; unmatched bases: 5. This CDR3 contains 14 residues. CDR1 and CDR2 from the germline V gene are GTSNPN and SVGIG (reference sequence). The chain's CDR3 is CAWSRGQGYNEQFF. CDR3 sequence (DNA): TGTGCCTGGAGTAGGGGGCAGGGGTACAATGAGCAGTTCTTC.

This sequence joins TRBV12-5 and TRBJ2-1; D unresolved. Germline V gene sequence: CDR1 LGHNT, CDR2 FRNRAP. V gave up 1 base and J gave up 0 bases, with 7 bases separating them. CDR3 length: 15 residues. CDR3 coding DNA: TGTGCTAGTGGTTTGGGAACTCGCTCCTACAATGAGCAGTTCTTC. Translating it yields CASGLGTRSYNEQFF.

This clone has only one observation. The rearrangement links TRBV7-9 to TRBJ1-3, with 7 nucleotides matching TRBD1. This CDR3 has 17 residues. In germline, CDR1 is SEHNR, CDR2 FQNEAQ (reference sequence). The V and J ends lost 4 bases and 4 bases, in that order; junction bases with no gene match: 13. CDR3 amino acids: CASSSNRQGETGNTIYF. The CDR3 nucleotides read TGTGCCAGCAGCTCGAATCGACAGGGAGAGACAGGAAACACCATATATTTT.

This chain uses TRBV7-9 with TRBJ2-5; TRBD1 matches at 7 bases. The CDR3 loop spans 13 amino acids. V shed 5 bases, J shed 6 bases, and the junction held 6 bases outside the gene matches. CDR1 and CDR2 (germline): SEHNR, FQNEAQ (reference sequence). In DNA, the CDR3 is TGTGCCAGCAGCATCACAGGGGCCCAGACCCAGTACTTC. This gives the protein CASSITGAQTQYF. Using reference TRBV7-9 and TRBJ2-5 for the parts outside the CDR3, the full variable domain is DTGVSQNPRHKITKRGQNVTFRCDPISEHNRLYWYRQTLGQGPEFLTYFQNEAQLEKSRLLSDRFSAERPKGSFSTLEIQRTEQGDSAMYLCASSITGAQTQYFGPGTRLLVL.

This clone was counted only a few times. The chain uses TRBV1 and TRBJ2-3; the tabulated D call, TRBD2, remains unverified against the DNA. TRBV1 is a pseudogene locus. The CDR3 length is 18 residues. As DNA, the CDR3 is TGCACCAGCAGCCAAGATAAACCTAAACAGCGGGCCACAGATACGCAGTATTTT. Encoded protein: CTSSQDKPKQRATDTQYF.

The V and J genes are TRBV2 and TRBJ2-1, with 7 positions matching TRBD1. The CDR3 spans 14 residues. With V trimmed by 3 bases and J by 5 bases, 4 bases remained unmatched. Germline V CDR1 and CDR2: SNHLY, FYNNEI. CDR3 in DNA: TGTGCCAGCAGTGACAGGGGGAACAACAATGAGCAGTTCTTC. It encodes CASSDRGNNNEQFF.

This clone was counted once. The chain recombines TRBV10-3 with TRBJ2-5, with a possible D match to TRBD2 (5 bases). The end of the DNA fits TRBJ2-7 better, so the J call may be wrong. CDR3 length equals 13 residues. Per germline, CDR1 ENHRY and CDR2 SYGVKD. The CDR3 here is CATNVGATYEQYF. CDR3 DNA: TGTGCCACCAATGTGGGAGCGACCTACGAGCAGTACTTC.

Here the CDR3 DNA reads TGTGCCAGCAGTCCAGGTGAAGGCAATCAGCCCCAGCATTTT. Translation: CASSPGEGNQPQHF. The rearrangement joins TRBV27 to TRBJ1-5; no firm D call. CDR1 is MNHEY, CDR2 SMNVEV, per germline (reference sequence). This CDR3 has 14 amino acids. V shed 5 bases and J shed 2 bases, with 10 bases lying between them.

The sample holds a few counts of this clone. The rearrangement uses TRBV6-1 and TRBJ1-2, with 7 bases fitting TRBD1. Unmatched junction bases numbered 14, after V lost 9 bases and J lost 4 bases. The germline CDR1 and CDR2 sequences are MNHNS and SASEGT. The CDR3 is made up of 15 amino acids. CDR3 in amino acids: CASTLGGSYGYGYTF. CDR3 in DNA: TGTGCCAGTACCTTAGGGGGCAGCTACGGCTATGGCTACACCTTC.

This rearrangement joins TRBV28 to TRBJ1-5; TRBD1 is a possible D gene (5 bases). The CDR3 has 13 amino acids. Germline V gives CDR1 MDHEN, CDR2 SYDVKM. Trimming took off 7 bases at V and 6 bases at J, with 13 bases between the two ends. The CDR3 protein is CASTIRGGQPQHF. CDR3 sequence (DNA): TGTGCCAGCACCATCCGGGGGGGTCAGCCCCAGCATTTT.